This T cell receptor (beta chain) was recovered during a study of blood T cell repertoires in COVID-19 (TCRdb year 2020). Background on the whole study: Samples covering the acute and convalescent phases of COVID-19 were provided by collaborators in the United States, Italy and Spain. The prospective study material was composed of cDNA or gDNA derived from T cells, B-cell-depleted T cells, or PBMCs. The repertoires were made available in a free public database intended to serve as a resource for research on the immune response to SARS-CoV-2. The samples were drawn from two sources: the first 160 participants of the ongoing ImmuneRACE study, and 950 to 1,500 subjects contributed by 6 global collaborators. Subjects who had been exposed to COVID-19, were actively infected with it, or had recovered from it provided the deeply sampled blood TCRbeta repertoires that made up the dataset. A de-identified subject ID, COVID-19 status, age in years and sex were almost always included in the sample metadata. Where available, HLA class I and class II types were obtained from metadata supplied by the sample provider rather than from assay-based typing.

TCRbeta CDR3 regions were amplified from genomic DNA using the immunoSEQ Assay, a bias-controlled multiplex PCR. The authors' analysis ran thus. The number of nucleated cells in each sample was estimated by amplification of reference gene primers within the assay. To quantify the absolute abundance of each unique TCRbeta CDR3 rearrangement, sequence reads were collapsed and filtered. Productive Simpson clonality was computed per sample as the square root of Simpson's diversity index over productive rearrangements. TCRdb limited this immuneACCESS table to in-frame rearrangements with V and J called. A share of clones is missing; checked studies link under half to unresolved V genes, and the rest is unexplained. V and J calls and clone size follow that table, whereas D and trimming were derived from the DNA. For this sample the table gives under 200,000 clones, of which over 80% were detected only once. Approximately 13% of the sample belongs to the ten largest clones.

This clone appeared a few times. There is no known antigen for this receptor. Qualities for individual bases were not recorded, and no much larger clone is one base off. In the prospective study, participants were roughly 18 to 89 years old, resided in 24 geographic areas of the United States, and were enrolled through a virtual design. To assign participants to cohorts, the prospective study relied on clinical history that participants themselves reported in a screening survey and a study questionnaire. For ImmuneRACE Cohort 3, a participant was defined as recovered based on two consecutive negative NP/OP PCR tests, clearance by a healthcare professional, or resolution of symptoms. In the prospective study, whole blood, serum and a nasopharyngeal or oropharyngeal swab were collected from each participant by mobile phlebotomists. Additional blood draws and questionnaires over an approximately two-month period could optionally be provided by prospective study participants. Prospective study blood samples were shipped either frozen or at room temperature before DNA extraction.

Per the germline V gene, SNHLY is the CDR1 and FYNNEI is the CDR2. After removal of 11 bases from V and 5 bases from J, the junction retains 7 bases not matched to a gene. The CDR3 numbers 12 residues from cysteine through phenylalanine. Here the CDR3 DNA is all that survives: 36 bases in frame from base 1. Overall study results and their limits: The amount of clinical and demographic metadata varied by source and participant and was provided uncurated.

The sequencing sample was made of PBMCs or T cells enriched from blood (not recorded which). The TCR originated in a woman aged 60-75 years who had recovered from COVID-19. Recombination joined TRBV2 with TRBJ2-3, and TRBD2 matches 7 of the central bases. The CDR3 here reads CAVRTSGDTQYF. The sequenced DNA is TGTGCCGTACGGACTAGTGGAGATACGCAGTATTTT.